These T cell receptor beta chains were read from a single sample in a study of blood T cell repertoires in COVID-19. The data were produced by immunoSEQ multiplex PCR, yet TCRdb's version contains in-frame clones alone and is incomplete. This repertoire shows 300,000 or so clones, roughly 86% found once; its top ten account for 7.8%. Sequencing used peripheral blood. The source is a woman aged 50 to 65 who had recovered from COVID-19. The conserved cysteine and the conserved F or W are not part of the CDR3 here. A D gene is named only where the DNA matches it firmly.

>TRBV28|NA
ASSSPQTVLYGYT
>TRBV20-1|TRBD1
SASTGVVTDTQY
>TRBV30|TRBD1
AWSPGTGQETQY
>TRBV6-2/TRBV6-3|NA
ASSYDAGNTEAF
>TRBV12-3/TRBV12-4|NA
ASSLRDEQF
>TRBV30|NA
AWSSSGGRGSYEQY
>TRBV7-8|TRBD2
ASSLGLAGIQETQY
>TRBV28|TRBD1
ASRSGTGGARQPQH
>TRBV6-1|NA
ASSELPGHQYEQY
>TRBV11-2|NA
ASSLEPSRTPRGGYT
>TRBV24-1|TRBD1
ATSDYRGRETQY
>TRBV3-1/TRBV3-2|TRBD1
ASSPGTVMNTEAF
>TRBV4-1|NA
ASMLPGTYEQY
>TRBV7-2|TRBD1
ASSARQGPSAF
>TRBV9|TRBD2
ASRLAVNTGELF
>TRBV24-1|TRBD1
AMGTGAIYEQY
>TRBV13|TRBD1
ASSLGQGTLNTEAF
>TRBV18|TRBD1
ASSPDRAGGGEQY
>TRBV5-1|TRBD1
ASSLGDRASTDTQY
>TRBV19|TRBD1
ASSTYRGTNQPQH
>TRBV5-4|NA
ASSLSGFNSPLH
>TRBV6-1|NA
ASSEARVLPLH
>TRBV20-1|NA
SGQDQETQY
>TRBV10-3|TRBD2
ATHIGEGNEQF
>TRBV5-1|TRBD2
ASSWRTSGDVETQY
>TRBV29-1|NA
SVAGQTNTEAF
>TRBV7-2|NA
ASRDSGYEQY
>TRBV5-4|TRBD1
ASSPRDSLGYGYT
>TRBV6-5|NA
ASSRQSSYEQY
>TRBV3-1/TRBV3-2|TRBD2
ASSRGLAGVLWFSEQF
>TRBV28|NA
ASLGQWSTGELF
>TRBV6-6|NA
ASSYSRVDSGNTIY
>TRBV5-1|TRBD2
ASSPISGGTTGELF
>TRBV15|TRBD2
ATSTNSLRERYEQY
>TRBV4-3|NA
ASSQGFAGIGNTIY
>TRBV7-3|TRBD1
ASSSTGADTEAF
>TRBV5-5|TRBD1
ASSLDRGSGYEQY
>TRBV19|NA
ASSSQGLGGANVLT
>TRBV6-5|TRBD1
ASSYSNRGAYNVLT
>TRBV28|NA
ASGRETQY
>TRBV7-2|NA
ASSTHSPSNSPLH
>TRBV7-2|NA
ASSFVKEGVEQF
>TRBV18|NA
ASSPGLSDTQY
>TRBV30|NA
AWTPAGWYEQY
>TRBV2|NA
ASSVSEVTDTQY
>TRBV6-5|NA
ASTRAEGVNGYT
>TRBV20-1|TRBD1
RGGQGYGYT
>TRBV10-3|TRBD1
AISGTGADSPLH
>TRBV9|TRBD1
ASRGQGQGVAYGYT
>TRBV11-2|NA
ASSPKRQELYNEQF
>TRBV5-1|TRBD2
ASHIGTSPNEQF
>TRBV3-1/TRBV3-2|NA
ASSQDLFQGRNEQF